These 16 T cell receptor beta chains originate from one sample sequenced in a study of T cells after yellow fever vaccination. Each CDR3 protein is one row after TCRdb ran MiXCR on the 5' RACE reads. The table records some 600,000 distinct CDR3 sequences, around 17% of them present only once. Sequenced material: PBMCs, taken 4 to 5 days after the first yellow fever vaccination. The receptor source for this set is a man between 18 and 29 years old who received the YFV17D yellow fever vaccine.

In its sample, this clonotype was seen once. This chain uses TRBV4-1 with TRBJ2-3, with D perhaps matching TRBD2 (5 bases). V gave up 0 bases and J gave up 0 bases, with 10 bases separating them. Germline CDR1 and CDR2: MGHRA and YSYEKL. The length of the CDR3 is 16 residues. CDR3 sequence reads: CASSQDGGLSTDTQYF. CDR3 nucleotide sequence: TGCGCCAGCAGCCAAGATGGAGGACTTAGCACAGATACGCAGTATTTT.

This clonotype was counted between two and nine times. The gene calls are TRBV30 and TRBJ1-5; D might be TRBD1 (5 bases). The CDR3 covers 13 residues. Trimming shortened V by 0 bases and J by 6 bases, and 9 bases separated the two germline ends. Germline loops: CDR1 GTSNPN, CDR2 SVGIG (reference sequence). The CDR3 reads CAWSVRDGQPQHF. The CDR3 DNA reads TGTGCCTGGAGTGTCAGGGATGGTCAGCCCCAGCATTTT.

This clonotype was detected only a few times. A read error may account for a junction end that differs from germline. The chain employs TRBV5-4 and TRBJ2-7; a possible D gene is TRBD1 (6 bases). Germline V gene sequence: CDR1 SGHNT, CDR2 YYREEE (reference sequence). CDR3 length: 11 amino acids. The CDR3 spells CASRLGAEQYF. The CDR3, as DNA: TGTGCCAGCAGGTTGGGGGCCGAGCAGTACTTC.

This clonotype was observed a handful of times. This chain joins TRBV20-1 and TRBJ2-1, with TRBD2 as a possible D gene (5 bases). CDR3 length: 14 amino acids. The V gene's germline CDR1 is DFQATT and CDR2 SNEGSKA (reference sequence). V lost 1 base and J lost 6, with 13 bases in between. CDR3 residues: CSARGGIRGNEQFF. CDR3 DNA: TGCAGTGCTAGAGGAGGGATTCGGGGCAATGAGCAGTTCTTC.

This clonotype was counted only a few times. The chain couples TRBV28 to TRBJ2-7, with TRBD2 as a possible D gene (6 bases). CDR1 and CDR2 (germline): MDHEN, SYDVKM. V was pared by 2 bases and J by 0 bases, with 11 bases between. The CDR3 is 15 amino acids. CDR3 DNA sequence: TGTGCCAGCAGTTTAGGCGGGGTAAACTCCTACGAGCAGTACGTC. Translating gives CASSLGGVNSYEQYV.

The V and J genes are TRBV19 and TRBJ2-1, with TRBD2 identical over 8 bases. Germline V CDR1 and CDR2: LNHDA, SQIVND (reference sequence). V was clipped by 8 bases and J by 5 bases; unmatched bases: 11. This CDR3 comprises 15 residues. The CDR3 nucleotides read TGTGCCAGTGCCGATAGCGGGGCATGGAACAATGAGCAGTTCTTC. Translating it yields CASADSGAWNNEQFF.

This clonotype has only a few counts. In nucleotides, the CDR3 is TGCGCCAGCAGCCCGGCAGGACTAGCGGGGGGTATAGATACGCAGTATTTT. This sequence encodes CASSPAGLAGGIDTQYF. The chain carries TRBV5-1 and TRBJ2-3; 14 positions agree with TRBD2. Germline trimming cut 4 bases from V and 5 bases from J; bases unmatched to any gene: 9. The CDR3 has 17 residues. CDR1 and CDR2 (germline): SGHRS, YFSETQ.

This rearrangement joins TRBV25-1 to TRBJ1-5; the match to TRBD1 covers 7 bases. Trimming cost V 8 bases and J 7 bases; bases outside gene matches: 11. This CDR3 is built from 14 residues. Per germline, CDR1 MGHDK and CDR2 SYGVNS. Here the CDR3 DNA reads TGTGCCAGCCTGACAGGGCCTCCTTTGCAGCCCCAGCATTTT. This codes for CASLTGPPLQPQHF.

This clonotype was seen ten or more times. The V gene is TRBV5-1, the J gene TRBJ1-1; D unresolved. There are 12 residues in the CDR3. V shed 5 bases and J shed 0 bases, with 5 bases lying between them. Germline lookup yields CDR1 SGHRS and CDR2 YFSETQ. CDR3 nucleotides: TGCGCCAGCAGGCAGCTGAACACTGAAGCTTTCTTT. This encodes CASRQLNTEAFF.

This chain uses TRBV20-1 with TRBJ1-4; unclear D gene. Germline assignment: CDR1 DFQATT and CDR2 SNEGSKA (reference sequence). This CDR3 has 15 amino acids. Deletions cut 6 bases from V and 2 bases from J, with 16 bases between. The CDR3: CSARRTYSTNEKLFF. DNA of the CDR3: TGCAGTGCAAGAAGGACGTATAGCACTAATGAAAAACTGTTTTTT.

This clonotype showed up just a few times. The chain recombines TRBV12-3 or TRBV12-4 with TRBJ2-1; 9 bases align to TRBD1. Germline trimming cut 4 bases from V and 7 bases from J; bases unmatched to any gene: 8. The CDR3 totals 15 residues. CDR3 nucleotides: TGTGCCAGCAGTTACCGGGACAGGGTATGGAATGAGCAGTTCTTC. Protein: CASSYRDRVWNEQFF.

This clonotype was seen only a few times. The V gene is TRBV6-1, the J gene TRBJ1-5; 7 nucleotides match TRBD1. Germline V gives CDR1 MNHNS, CDR2 SASEGT. This CDR3 contains 14 residues. Trimming cost V 6 bases and J 5 bases; bases outside gene matches: 7. CDR3 region: CASRRRTGHQPQHF. The CDR3 bases are TGTGCCAGCAGACGGCGGACAGGACATCAGCCCCAGCATTTT.

V and J are TRBV4-3 and TRBJ1-4, with 8 positions matching TRBD1. Germline values: CDR1 LGHNA, CDR2 YSLEER. The CDR3 runs to 20 residues. With 3 bases clipped from V and 0 bases from J, the junction kept 15 bases outside the gene matches. As DNA, the CDR3 is TGCGCCAGCAGCCAGATAATGGTCTACGAGGGACAGGCAACTAATGAAAAACTGTTTTTT. Encoded protein: CASSQIMVYEGQATNEKLFF.

The chain couples TRBV6-5 to TRBJ2-7; 9 nucleotides agree with TRBD1. This CDR3 has 18 residues. Germline lookup yields CDR1 MNHEY and CDR2 SVGAGI. Trimming took 2 bases from V and 2 from J; bases not matched to a gene: 13. CDR3 coding DNA: TGTGCCAGCAGTTACGCTCACCCGGGACAGGGAATAGCCTACGAGCAGTACGTC. This sequence encodes CASSYAHPGQGIAYEQYV.

This chain uses TRBV3-1 with TRBJ2-3; D is perhaps TRBD2 (5 bases). Trimming stripped 1 base from V and 7 bases from J, with 18 bases between. CDR1 is LGHDT and CDR2 is YNNKEL in the germline V gene (reference sequence). The CDR3 consists of 16 residues. The CDR3 region is CASSQGTSGPRNTQYF. The DNA for the CDR3 is TGTGCCAGCAGCCAAGGGACCAGCGGACCCAGAAATACGCAGTATTTT.

This chain uses TRBV5-4 with TRBJ2-7; D could derive from TRBD1 or TRBD2 (5 bases each). The CDR3 has 13 residues. CDR1 is SGHNT and CDR2 is YYREEE in the germline V gene (reference sequence). V was pared by 3 bases and J by 6 bases, with 13 bases between. Written as DNA, the CDR3 is TGTGCCAGCAGCTGGGACCAGTGGAGCGAGCAGTACTTC. Its translation: CASSWDQWSEQYF.